These T cell receptor beta chains were read from a single sample in a study of blood T cell repertoires in COVID-19. Repertoires were generated with immunoSEQ multiplex PCR, while TCRdb's copy carries only in-frame clones and drops some. The repertoire includes 200,000 to 250,000 clones, just over 85% of them detected once, and about 2.2% sits in the top ten. Sequencing was carried out using peripheral blood. Every receptor here comes from a man in his thirties or forties who had recovered from COVID-19. Each CDR3 is given without its conserved first and last residue. The order of the fields is CDR3 length, J gene, V gene, CDR3 protein.

CDR3 length: 12
J gene: TRBJ1-1
V gene: TRBV19
CDR3 protein: ASSIVRRNTEAF

CDR3 length: 15
J gene: TRBJ2-3
V gene: TRBV5-1
CDR3 protein: ASSLTSAGGREDTQY

CDR3 length: 11
J gene: TRBJ1-5
V gene: TRBV6-5
CDR3 protein: ASSRGGREPQH

CDR3 length: 15
J gene: TRBJ1-6
V gene: TRBV3-1/TRBV3-2
CDR3 protein: ASSQNGAGQGYSPLH

CDR3 length: 11
J gene: TRBJ1-1
V gene: TRBV7-2
CDR3 protein: AGEAGFFTEAF

CDR3 length: 12
J gene: TRBJ1-4
V gene: TRBV7-8
CDR3 protein: ASSQRAENEKLF

CDR3 length: 12
J gene: TRBJ2-3
V gene: TRBV3-1/TRBV3-2
CDR3 protein: ASTLGTKTDTQY

CDR3 length: 12
J gene: TRBJ1-3
V gene: TRBV19
CDR3 protein: ASSPGQGGNTIY

CDR3 length: 11
J gene: TRBJ2-2
V gene: TRBV6-4
CDR3 protein: ASSEEVAGELF

CDR3 length: 14
J gene: TRBJ2-1
V gene: TRBV24-1
CDR3 protein: ATSDPRVAEAGEQF

CDR3 length: 13
J gene: TRBJ1-1
V gene: TRBV28
CDR3 protein: ASSLNPTGTPEAF

CDR3 length: 11
J gene: TRBJ1-1
V gene: TRBV7-8
CDR3 protein: ASSSGGMTEAF

CDR3 length: 14
J gene: TRBJ1-6
V gene: TRBV19
CDR3 protein: ASRGPTVYYNSPLH

CDR3 length: 14
J gene: TRBJ1-2
V gene: TRBV4-3
CDR3 protein: ASSQDPSSTVYGYT

CDR3 length: 14
J gene: TRBJ1-1
V gene: TRBV6-6
CDR3 protein: ASSYDRGRSNTEAF

CDR3 length: 11
J gene: TRBJ1-1
V gene: TRBV11-2
CDR3 protein: ASSSFRDTEAF

CDR3 length: 13
J gene: TRBJ1-5
V gene: TRBV7-2
CDR3 protein: ASSLRGFSNQPQH

CDR3 length: 13
J gene: TRBJ2-3
V gene: TRBV6-2/TRBV6-3
CDR3 protein: ASSSAEPVTDTQY

CDR3 length: 14
J gene: TRBJ1-2
V gene: TRBV6-6
CDR3 protein: ASSYGTARTNYGYT

CDR3 length: 13
J gene: TRBJ2-5
V gene: TRBV6-5
CDR3 protein: ASIWTSGVRETQY

CDR3 length: 11
J gene: TRBJ2-5
V gene: TRBV27
CDR3 protein: ASSFQALETQY

CDR3 length: 10
J gene: TRBJ1-2
V gene: TRBV30
CDR3 protein: AWNWDSGGYT

CDR3 length: 15
J gene: TRBJ2-3
V gene: TRBV5-1
CDR3 protein: ASSWGPGQGVVNTQY